This T cell receptor beta chain was observed in a study of cytomegalovirus exposure and HLA in healthy donors. Across the study: Of more than 350 genotyped donors, about 81% clustered with self-reported Caucasian donors. Study outcomes and limitations: Sequencing artifact likely explains a cluster of highly shared sequence variants. TCR beta V- and J-gene trimming was later associated with a missense DCLRE1C variant. Among immune exposure information, only CMV serostatus was available.

The PCR ran on 60 Vbeta and 13 Jbeta primers. Using immunoSEQ multiplex PCR, the repertoire was profiled, and TCRdb retains in-frame clones only, with some absent. The sample lists a few hundred thousand clones; about four fifths were seen once. In regard to this clone: Antigen specificity is unknown.

Sequencing used PBMCs. The clonotype was recovered from a girl aged 2 to 10 in good health and CMV-seronegative.

The DNA for the CDR3 is TGCGCCAGCAGCTTGGCGGGACAGGGGGCAATCGAGCAGTACTTC. It specifies CASSLAGQGAIEQYF. This chain joins TRBV5-1 and TRBJ2-7, with 12 bases that match TRBD1. V lost 0 bases to trimming and J lost 6 bases; unmatched junction nucleotides: 4. The germline V gene has CDR1 SGHRS and CDR2 YFSETQ. This CDR3 is built from 15 residues.